This T cell receptor (beta chain) comes out of a study of blood T cell repertoires in COVID-19. Whole-study context: Donors in the United States, Italy and Spain gave samples during acute or convalescent COVID-19.

Between the trimmed V and J ends, which lost 0 bases and 11 bases, there was a span of 10 bases. CDR3 length equals 12 residues. The germline V gene encodes CDR1 MNHNY and CDR2 SVGAGI (reference sequence). TCRdb's copy holds only in-frame clones and misses some; the assay was immunoSEQ multiplex PCR. The data hold 140,000 or so clones, with approximately 80% observed a single time. The sequencing input was peripheral blood. The chain recombines TRBV6-6 with TRBJ1-1; D is ambiguous. This clonotype originated in a man between 45 and 60 years old with acute or convalescent COVID-19. CDR3 DNA sequence: TGTGCCAGCAGTTACTCCGGGGAGAAGGCTTTCTTT. Its translation: CASSYSGEKAFF.